Following are 17 T cell receptor beta chains from one sample sequenced in a study of blood T cells in healthy people across ages. A second PCR of 7 to 11 cycles used a sample-barcoded 5' primer and a J-beta primer mix. TCRdb independently ran MiXCR on the 5' RACE reads; one entry per CDR3 protein. The table lists roughly 2 million distinct CDR3 sequences, about 50% of them singletons. The specimen sequenced was blood. These receptors came from a middle-aged woman in good health.

The chain employs TRBV7-8 and TRBJ2-1, with D hard to call. The germline gives CDR1 SGHVS, CDR2 FQNEAQ. CDR3 length: 14 residues. V lost 5 bases to trimming and J lost 7 bases, with 15 bases between them. In DNA form, the CDR3 reads TGTGCCAGCAGCCGGAGCGCTAGTGGGAATGAGCAGTTCTTC. The encoded protein is CASSRSASGNEQFF.

V usage is TRBV20-1 and J usage is TRBJ2-5; D gene uncertain. This CDR3 contains 12 residues. Germline lookup yields CDR1 DFQATT and CDR2 SNEGSKA (reference sequence). Trimming left V 5 bases short and J 4 bases short, with 11 bases between. The CDR3 protein is CSAHKVGETQYF. CDR3 in DNA: TGCAGTGCTCACAAAGTAGGAGAGACCCAGTACTTC.

The chain has TRBV2 and TRBJ2-1, with 11 bases identical to TRBD2. The CDR3 consists of 18 residues. The V segment lost 3 bases and the J segment 0 bases; nucleotides outside the gene matches: 7. CDR1 is SNHLY, CDR2 FYNNEI, per germline. CDR3: CASSETSGTPLSYNEQFF. In DNA form, the CDR3 reads TGTGCCAGCAGTGAGACTAGCGGGACCCCTCTCTCCTACAATGAGCAGTTCTTC.

V gene TRBV5-1 combines with J gene TRBJ2-1; 15 bases map to TRBD2. The germline CDR1 and CDR2 sequences are SGHRS and YFSETQ. Unmatched junction bases numbered 8, after V lost 4 bases and J lost 6 bases. The CDR3 contains 17 residues. The CDR3 nucleotides are TGCGCCAGCAGCGGACGGACTAGCGGGGGGGCCCTCAATGAGCAGTTCTTC. It codes for CASSGRTSGGALNEQFF.

The chain's CDR3 is CASSTQRIASQPQHF. The CDR3 DNA reads TGTGCCAGCAGCACCCAGAGGATTGCCTCACAGCCCCAGCATTTT. The genes are TRBV21-1 and TRBJ1-5. TRBV21-1 is classified as a pseudogene. CDR3 length equals 15 residues.

This chain links TRBV4-3 with TRBJ1-6; 10 nucleotides line up with TRBD1. CDR3 size: 15 residues. From germline, CDR1 is LGHNA and CDR2 YSLEER. V gave up 6 bases and J gave up 6 bases; unmatched junction bases: 5. The CDR3 DNA is TGCGCCAGCAGTTCGGGGACAGGGGCTAATTCACCCCTCCACTTT. As protein: CASSSGTGANSPLHF.

The rearrangement joins TRBV6-5 to TRBJ2-4; weak D call: TRBD1 (5 bases). The J call could be wrong; TRBJ2-7 is a better fit for the DNA end. Germline CDR1 is MNHEY and CDR2 is SVGAGI. This CDR3 is 15 amino acids long. DNA of the CDR3: TGTGCCAGCAGTCCGACGCCACTACAGGCCTACGAGCAGTACTTC. It encodes CASSPTPLQAYEQYF.

CDR3 in DNA: TGTGCCAGCAGCCAAGTAGGTAGAAATGGCGACAATGAGCAGTTCTTC. Protein sequence: CASSQVGRNGDNEQFF. The chain uses TRBV4-2 and TRBJ2-1, with unresolved D. Trimming pared 1 base from V and 5 bases from J, leaving 15 bases between. CDR1 is LGHNA and CDR2 is YNFKEQ in the germline V gene. CDR3 length equals 16 residues.

The chain has TRBV19 and TRBJ2-7, with no clear D. Germline CDR1 and CDR2: LNHDA and SQIVND (reference sequence). Trimming left V 5 bases short and J 7 bases short, with 24 bases between. The CDR3 covers 16 residues. Here the CDR3 DNA reads TGTGCCAGTAGTCATCAGACGGCCCTTAACTACAATGAGCAGTACTTC. Protein: CASSHQTALNYNEQYF. Filled out from reference TRBV19 and TRBJ2-7, the complete variable domain reads DGGITQSPKYLFRKEGQNVTLSCEQNLNHDAMYWYRQDPGQGLRLIYYSQIVNDFQKGDIAEGYSVSREKKESFPLTVTSAQKNPTAFYLCASSHQTALNYNEQYFGPGTRLTVT.

The genes are TRBV5-1 and TRBJ2-5, with D unresolved. The CDR3 length is 16 residues. The germline V gene has CDR1 SGHRS and CDR2 YFSETQ. V lost 0 bases to trimming and J lost 2 bases, with 14 bases between them. The CDR3 sequence is CASSLDTHSLQETQYF. The DNA for the CDR3 is TGCGCCAGCAGCTTGGATACACACAGTTTACAAGAGACCCAGTACTTC.

The V call is TRBV20-1, the J call TRBJ1-2, with a tentative D call TRBD1 (6 bases). The V gene's germline CDR1 is DFQATT and CDR2 SNEGSKA (reference sequence). The CDR3 length is 12 residues. The V end was cut by 5 bases, the J end by 8 bases, with 15 bases between. The CDR3 protein is CSALRGPKGYTF. In DNA form, the CDR3 reads TGCAGTGCTCTCCGGGGGCCGAAGGGCTACACCTTC.

V usage is TRBV7-9 and J usage is TRBJ1-1; no clear D gene. Per germline, CDR1 SEHNR and CDR2 FQNEAQ (reference sequence). V dropped 1 base and J dropped 3 bases, with 6 bases sitting between them. CDR3 length: 13 residues. The CDR3 loop reads CASSLVEDTEAFF. In DNA form, the CDR3 reads TGTGCCAGCAGCTTAGTTGAGGACACTGAAGCTTTCTTT.

The chain couples TRBV4-3 to TRBJ1-1; 11 positions agree with TRBD1. J was trimmed by 3 bases and V by 0 bases; bases with no gene match: 6. The CDR3 runs to 17 residues. Germline V gives CDR1 LGHNA, CDR2 YSLEER. Written as DNA, the CDR3 is TGCGCCAGCAGCCAAGATCTTGGACAGGGGGCCGACACTGAAGCTTTCTTT. Its translation: CASSQDLGQGADTEAFF.

Ten or more counts support this clonotype. The chain uses TRBV20-1 and TRBJ2-7; D is unresolved. Trimming shortened V by 6 bases and J by 0 bases, and 15 bases separated the two germline ends. This CDR3 contains 14 residues. Germline V CDR1 and CDR2: DFQATT, SNEGSKA (reference sequence). CDR3: CSARTAPSSYEQYF. The DNA for the CDR3 is TGCAGTGCCAGGACGGCTCCAAGCTCCTACGAGCAGTACTTC.

A few counts support this clonotype. This chain's CDR3 is CATSTRRTYEQYF. The CDR3 DNA sequence: TGCGCCACGAGCACGCGACGGACCTACGAGCAGTACTTC. V gene TRBV10-2 combines with J gene TRBJ2-7; D remains ambiguous. The CDR3 has 13 amino acids. V lost 10 bases and J lost 2, with 15 bases in between. Germline CDR1 reads WSHSY; CDR2 reads SAAADI.

A few counts support this clonotype. This sequence joins TRBV3-1 and TRBJ1-2; D gene ambiguous. Germline-derived CDR1 and CDR2 are LGHDT and YNNKEL (reference sequence). The CDR3 is made up of 15 amino acids. The V and J ends lost 4 bases and 4 bases respectively, with 16 bases between them. The CDR3 nucleotides are TGTGCCAGCAGCCTTTCACACAGCCGGACCTATGGCTACACCTTC. As protein: CASSLSHSRTYGYTF. The full variable domain, completed using reference TRBV3-1 and TRBJ1-2, is DTAVSQTPKYLVTQMGNDKSIKCEQNLGHDTMYWYKQDSKKFLKIMFSYNNKELIINETVPNRFSPKSPDKAHLNLHINSLELGDSAVYFCASSLSHSRTYGYTFGSGTRLTVV.

This clonotype has more than one count but fewer than ten. J is TRBJ2-5 and V is TRBV7-9; D remains unclear. The germline CDR1 and CDR2 sequences are SEHNR and FQNEAQ (reference sequence). The CDR3 totals 15 residues. Deletions cut 7 bases from V and 4 bases from J, with 19 bases between. In nucleotides, the CDR3 is TGTGCCAGCATGGTATGGGATAGCCAGCGAGAGACCCAGTACTTC. This encodes CASMVWDSQRETQYF.